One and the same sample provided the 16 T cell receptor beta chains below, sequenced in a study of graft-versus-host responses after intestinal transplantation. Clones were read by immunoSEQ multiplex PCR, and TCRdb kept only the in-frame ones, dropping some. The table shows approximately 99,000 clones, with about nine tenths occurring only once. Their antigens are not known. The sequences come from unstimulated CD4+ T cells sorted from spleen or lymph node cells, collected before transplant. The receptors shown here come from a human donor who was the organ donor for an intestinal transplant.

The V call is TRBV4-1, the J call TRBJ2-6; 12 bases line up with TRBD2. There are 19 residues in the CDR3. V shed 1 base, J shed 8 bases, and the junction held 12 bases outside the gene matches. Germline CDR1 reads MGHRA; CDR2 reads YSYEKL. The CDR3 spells CASSQVLALTSGGTNVLTF. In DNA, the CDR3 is TGCGCCAGCAGCCAAGTATTGGCCCTAACTAGCGGGGGGACCAACGTCCTGACTTTC.

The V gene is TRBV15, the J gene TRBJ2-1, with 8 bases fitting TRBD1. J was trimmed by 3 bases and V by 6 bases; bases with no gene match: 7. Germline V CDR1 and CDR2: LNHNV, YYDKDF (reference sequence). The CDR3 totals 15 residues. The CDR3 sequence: CATSHGQGIYNEQFF. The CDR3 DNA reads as TGTGCCACCAGTCACGGACAGGGAATCTACAATGAGCAGTTCTTC.

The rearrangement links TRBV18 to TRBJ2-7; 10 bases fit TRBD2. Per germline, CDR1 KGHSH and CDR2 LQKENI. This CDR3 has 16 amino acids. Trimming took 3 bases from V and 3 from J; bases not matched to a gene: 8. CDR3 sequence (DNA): TGTGCCAGCTCACCCATAGCGGGGGGCATAATCTACGAGCAGTACTTC. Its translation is CASSPIAGGIIYEQYF.

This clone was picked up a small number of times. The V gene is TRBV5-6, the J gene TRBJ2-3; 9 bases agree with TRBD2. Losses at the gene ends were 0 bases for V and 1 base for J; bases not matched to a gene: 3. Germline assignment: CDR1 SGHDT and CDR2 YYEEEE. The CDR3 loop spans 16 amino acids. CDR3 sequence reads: CASSLAQRGGTDTQYF. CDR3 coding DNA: TGTGCCAGCAGCTTGGCCCAGCGGGGGGGCACAGATACGCAGTATTTT.

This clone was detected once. The CDR3 DNA follows: TGTGCCAGCAGCTTGTGGGTAGGGGGCTTCGAAGCCGGGGAGCTGTTTTTT. It specifies CASSLWVGGFEAGELFF. The chain has TRBV5-6 and TRBJ2-2, with 7 bases matching TRBD1. This CDR3 has 17 residues. V trimming: 1 base; J trimming: 6 bases; junction bases outside the gene matches: 12. Germline CDR1 SGHDT, CDR2 YYEEEE.

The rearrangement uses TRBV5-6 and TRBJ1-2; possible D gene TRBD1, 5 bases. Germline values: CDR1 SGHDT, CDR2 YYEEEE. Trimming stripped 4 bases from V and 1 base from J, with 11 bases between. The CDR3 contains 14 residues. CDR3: CASSLTGRNYGYTF. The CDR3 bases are TGTGCCAGCAGCCTCACAGGACGTAACTATGGCTACACCTTC.

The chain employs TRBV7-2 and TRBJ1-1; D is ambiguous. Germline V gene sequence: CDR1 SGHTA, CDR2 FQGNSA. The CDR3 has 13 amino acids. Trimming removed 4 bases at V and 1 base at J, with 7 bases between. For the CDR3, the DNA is TGTGCCAGCAGCTCTCGACAGAACACTGAAGCTTTCTTT. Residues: CASSSRQNTEAFF.

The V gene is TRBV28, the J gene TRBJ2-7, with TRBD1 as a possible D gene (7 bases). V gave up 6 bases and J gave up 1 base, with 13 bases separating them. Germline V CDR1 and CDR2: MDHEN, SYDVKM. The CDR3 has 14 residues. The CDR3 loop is CASRIRGVSYEQYF. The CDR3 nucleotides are TGTGCCAGCAGGATCAGGGGGGTATCCTACGAGCAGTACTTC.

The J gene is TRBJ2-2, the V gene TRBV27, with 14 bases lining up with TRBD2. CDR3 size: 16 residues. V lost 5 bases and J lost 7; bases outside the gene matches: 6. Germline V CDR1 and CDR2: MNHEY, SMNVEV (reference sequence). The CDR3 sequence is CASSETSGGDYGELFF. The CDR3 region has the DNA TGTGCCAGCAGTGAGACTAGCGGGGGGGACTACGGGGAGCTGTTTTTT.

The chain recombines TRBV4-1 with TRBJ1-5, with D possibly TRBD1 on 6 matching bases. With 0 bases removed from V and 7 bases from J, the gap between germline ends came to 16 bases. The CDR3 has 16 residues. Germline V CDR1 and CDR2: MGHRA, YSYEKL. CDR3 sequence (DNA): TGCGCCAGCAGCCAAGAATCACAGGGAATAAGACAGCCCCAGCATTTT. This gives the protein CASSQESQGIRQPQHF.

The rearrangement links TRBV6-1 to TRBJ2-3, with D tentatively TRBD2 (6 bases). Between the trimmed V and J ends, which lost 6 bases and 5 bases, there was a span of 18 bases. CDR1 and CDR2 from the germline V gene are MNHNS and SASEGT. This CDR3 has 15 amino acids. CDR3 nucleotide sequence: TGTGCCAGCAGCCCCAGTCCCGGCGGGGAAGATACGCAGTATTTT. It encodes CASSPSPGGEDTQYF.

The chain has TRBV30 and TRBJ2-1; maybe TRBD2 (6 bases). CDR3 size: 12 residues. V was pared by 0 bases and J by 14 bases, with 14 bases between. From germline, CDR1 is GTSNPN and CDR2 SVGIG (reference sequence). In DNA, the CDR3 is TGTGCCTGGAGTGTAGCCCGGGACTCCGAGTTCTTC. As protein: CAWSVARDSEFF.

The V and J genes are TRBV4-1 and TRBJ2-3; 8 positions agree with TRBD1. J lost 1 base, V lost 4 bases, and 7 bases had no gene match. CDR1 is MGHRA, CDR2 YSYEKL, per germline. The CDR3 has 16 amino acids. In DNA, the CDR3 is TGCGCCAGCAGCCCGCAGGGGGCTAGGGGCACAGATACGCAGTATTTT. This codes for CASSPQGARGTDTQYF.

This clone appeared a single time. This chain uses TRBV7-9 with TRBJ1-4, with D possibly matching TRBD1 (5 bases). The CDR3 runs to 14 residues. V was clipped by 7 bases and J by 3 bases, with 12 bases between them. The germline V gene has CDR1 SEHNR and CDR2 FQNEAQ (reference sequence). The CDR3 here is CASNRGGSNEKLFF. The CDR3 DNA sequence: TGTGCCAGCAACCGGGGGGGTTCTAATGAAAAACTGTTTTTT. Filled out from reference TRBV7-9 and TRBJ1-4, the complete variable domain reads DTGVSQNPRHKITKRGQNVTFRCDPISEHNRLYWYRQTLGQGPEFLTYFQNEAQLEKSRLLSDRFSAERPKGSFSTLEIQRTEQGDSAMYLCASNRGGSNEKLFFGSGTQLSVL.

For the CDR3, the DNA is TGTGCCAGCAGCTTACCGGGACAGGGGAATGGCTACACCTTC. Translating it yields CASSLPGQGNGYTF. The chain is built from TRBV5-4 and TRBJ1-2; TRBD1 matches at 10 bases. V lost 2 bases to trimming and J lost 6 bases; unmatched junction nucleotides: 4. The CDR3 has 14 residues. Germline CDR1 SGHNT, CDR2 YYREEE (reference sequence). The full variable domain, with the rest looked up from reference TRBV5-4 and TRBJ1-2, is ETGVTQSPTHLIKTRGQQVTLRCSSQSGHNTVSWYQQALGQGPQFIFQYYREEENGRGNFPPRFSGLQFPNYSSELNVNALELDDSALYLCASSLPGQGNGYTFGSGTRLTVV.

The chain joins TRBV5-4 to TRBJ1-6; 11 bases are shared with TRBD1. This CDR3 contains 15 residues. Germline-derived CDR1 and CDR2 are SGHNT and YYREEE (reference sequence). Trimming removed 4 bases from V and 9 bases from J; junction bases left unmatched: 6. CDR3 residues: CASSPRGTGGSPLHF. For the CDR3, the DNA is TGTGCCAGCAGCCCCCGCGGGACAGGGGGTTCACCCCTCCACTTT.